This entry lists 28 T cell receptor beta chains sequenced from one sample in a study of shared clonotypes between healthy human individuals. Generated by immunoSEQ multiplex PCR, the TCRdb table keeps only in-frame clones and is missing some. Among more than 2,000,000 clones listed, just over 90% were seen once. Sequenced input: naive CD4+ T cells from PBMCs. Subset of the sample: CD45RA+ positively selected. These TCRs come from a man in his late teens or twenties in good health. Some clones in this sample may be carry-over from other donors' samples.

This chain joins TRBV5-4 and TRBJ2-3; D ambiguous. V dropped 0 bases and J dropped 0 bases, with 8 bases sitting between them. The CDR3 loop spans 15 amino acids. Germline V gene lookup returns CDR1 SGHNT and CDR2 YYREEE (reference sequence). CDR3 loop: CASSLGLGSTDTQYF. CDR3 DNA sequence: TGTGCCAGCAGCTTGGGACTGGGAAGCACAGATACGCAGTATTTT. The variable domain in full, with the rest retrieved from reference TRBV5-4 and TRBJ2-3, is ETGVTQSPTHLIKTRGQQVTLRCSSQSGHNTVSWYQQALGQGPQFIFQYYREEENGRGNFPPRFSGLQFPNYSSELNVNALELDDSALYLCASSLGLGSTDTQYFGPGTRLTVL.

The chain employs TRBV5-4 and TRBJ2-5; D gene uncertain. Trimming removed 3 bases from V and 4 bases from J, with 13 bases in between. The germline CDR1 and CDR2 sequences are SGHNT and YYREEE (reference sequence). The CDR3 sequence is 14 residues long. The CDR3 coding sequence is TGTGCCAGCAGCTCGCCAGGTATCTTAGAGACCCAGTACTTC. It encodes CASSSPGILETQYF.

The V gene is TRBV6-1, the J gene TRBJ1-3; no clear D. This CDR3 spans 14 amino acids. CDR1 and CDR2 from the germline V gene are MNHNS and SASEGT. V gave up 4 bases and J gave up 4 bases, with 11 bases separating them. CDR3 DNA sequence: TGTGCCAGCAGTGCGGACCCCACCGGAAACACCATATATTTT. It yields the protein CASSADPTGNTIYF.

The chain employs TRBV5-1 and TRBJ2-2; D possibly corresponds to TRBD1 (6 bases). V lost 2 bases to trimming and J lost 1 base, with 9 bases between them. Germline V lookup: CDR1 SGHRS, CDR2 YFSETQ. The CDR3 is 15 amino acids. The CDR3 DNA reads as TGCGCCAGCAGCTTTACGACAGGGAACACCGGGGAGCTGTTTTTT. This sequence encodes CASSFTTGNTGELFF.

The J gene is TRBJ2-2, the V gene TRBV27; D unclear. This CDR3 has 15 residues. Trimming took off 5 bases at V and 4 bases at J, with 14 bases between the two ends. Germline CDR1 MNHEY, CDR2 SMNVEV (reference sequence). CDR3: CASSRRTQGTGELFF. CDR3 bases: TGTGCCAGCAGTCGGCGGACCCAAGGCACCGGGGAGCTGTTTTTT.

This clone was seen just once. Other nucleotide sequences from this sample produce the same CDR3. The rearrangement uses TRBV7-8 and TRBJ2-1; maybe TRBD1 (6 bases). With 1 base removed from V and 7 bases from J, the gap between germline ends came to 8 bases. The length of the CDR3 is 13 residues. Germline V CDR1 and CDR2: SGHVS, FQNEAQ. For the CDR3, the DNA is TGTGCCAGCAGCTTAGACAGGGCGAATGAGCAGTTCTTC. Translation gives CASSLDRANEQFF.

The chain combines TRBV5-1 with TRBJ2-1; possibly TRBD2 for D (6 bases). The V and J ends lost 1 base and 4 bases respectively, with 9 bases between them. Germline assignment: CDR1 SGHRS and CDR2 YFSETQ. The CDR3 consists of 14 residues. The CDR3: CASSLSSVYNEQFF. The CDR3 DNA reads TGCGCCAGCAGCTTGTCTAGCGTATACAATGAGCAGTTCTTC.

The V and J genes are TRBV6-6 and TRBJ1-1, with D unresolved. The CDR3 loop spans 12 amino acids. Germline V gene sequence: CDR1 MNHNY, CDR2 SVGAGI (reference sequence). V shed 7 bases and J shed 4 bases, with 10 bases lying between them. The DNA of the CDR3 is TGTGCCAGCATCCAGGCCATCACTGAAGCTTTCTTT. Protein product: CASIQAITEAFF.

This clone is a singleton in its sample. The V call is TRBV28, the J call TRBJ2-1; D unresolved. Germline CDR1 and CDR2: MDHEN and SYDVKM. V lost 7 bases, J lost 2 bases, and 12 bases lay in between. The CDR3 covers 14 residues. CDR3 protein: CASTVAIPYNEQFF. The CDR3 nucleotides are TGTGCCAGCACTGTGGCAATCCCCTACAATGAGCAGTTCTTC.

The chain employs TRBV5-1 and TRBJ2-2, with a tentative D call TRBD2 (5 bases). With 0 bases removed from V and 7 bases from J, the gap between germline ends came to 10 bases. The V gene's germline CDR1 is SGHRS and CDR2 YFSETQ. This CDR3 is built from 14 residues. CDR3 DNA sequence: TGCGCCAGCAGCTTGGGACTAATCGGCGGGGAGCTGTTTTTT. Translating it yields CASSLGLIGGELFF.

The rearrangement joins TRBV28 to TRBJ2-3; 11 bases line up with TRBD2. Germline V gene lookup returns CDR1 MDHEN and CDR2 SYDVKM. The V and J ends lost 4 bases and 0 bases, in that order; junction bases with no gene match: 15. The CDR3 has 20 amino acids. CDR3 bases: TGTGCCAGCAGTTCCCTGGGTAGCGGGAGGGCCGGGTTGAGCACAGATACGCAGTATTTT. Its protein product is CASSSLGSGRAGLSTDTQYF.

The J gene is TRBJ2-1, the V gene TRBV5-1; D unresolved. This CDR3 is built from 13 residues. Trimming took off 0 bases at V and 10 bases at J, with 11 bases between the two ends. Germline V gives CDR1 SGHRS, CDR2 YFSETQ. CDR3: CASSLAVGREQFF. DNA of the CDR3: TGCGCCAGCAGCTTGGCCGTCGGACGCGAGCAGTTCTTC. The complete variable domain, with remaining parts taken from reference TRBV5-1 and TRBJ2-1, reads KAGVTQTPRYLIKTRGQQVTLSCSPISGHRSVSWYQQTPGQGLQFLFEYFSETQRNKGNFPGRFSGRQFSNSRSEMNVSTLELGDSALYLCASSLAVGREQFFGPGTRLTVL.

As to this clone: The sample holds other DNA sequences that translate to the same CDR3. The chain couples TRBV7-9 to TRBJ2-1; 11 nucleotides match TRBD2. The V and J ends lost 5 bases and 3 bases, in that order; junction bases with no gene match: 3. CDR1 is SEHNR, CDR2 FQNEAQ, per germline (reference sequence). This CDR3 is built from 15 residues. The DNA of the CDR3 is TGTGCCAGCAGCCCGGGACTAGCGGACTACAATGAGCAGTTCTTC. Translation gives CASSPGLADYNEQFF.

The chain has TRBV18 and TRBJ1-2; 11 nucleotides agree with TRBD1. The CDR3 loop spans 16 amino acids. The V gene's germline CDR1 is KGHSH and CDR2 LQKENI. V gave up 3 bases and J gave up 4 bases; unmatched junction bases: 7. CDR3 DNA: TGTGCCAGCTCACCGTCCCCGGGACAGGGGGGCTATGGCTACACCTTC. It specifies CASSPSPGQGGYGYTF.

This rearrangement joins TRBV6-6 to TRBJ1-4; D is ambiguous. The CDR3 has 15 residues. Trimming shortened V by 0 bases and J by 4 bases, and 9 bases separated the two germline ends. Germline loops: CDR1 MNHNY, CDR2 SVGAGI (reference sequence). As DNA, the CDR3 is TGTGCCAGCAGTTACTCCGGCGGATTTAATGAAAAACTGTTTTTT. Protein product: CASSYSGGFNEKLFF.

The rearrangement joins TRBV9 to TRBJ1-2, with D possibly matching TRBD1 (5 bases). V was shortened by 4 bases and J by 5 bases, with 15 bases between the two germline ends. Germline V gene lookup returns CDR1 SGDLS and CDR2 YYNGEE. There are 14 residues in the CDR3. The CDR3 DNA reads TGTGCCAGCAGCCCCGGGACCGTTGGGTATGGCTACACCTTC. Residues: CASSPGTVGYGYTF.

V gene TRBV19 combines with J gene TRBJ2-5; 11 bases fit TRBD1. The CDR3 covers 17 residues. Per the germline V gene, CDR1 is LNHDA and CDR2 is SQIVND (reference sequence). V was pared by 4 bases and J by 5 bases, with 12 bases of the junction left unmatched. CDR3 sequence (DNA): TGTGCCAGTAGTACCCGCCCGGGACAGGGGGGATACGAGACCCAGTACTTC. As protein: CASSTRPGQGGYETQYF.

The V and J genes are TRBV5-4 and TRBJ2-3; D possibly corresponds to TRBD1 (6 bases). The V gene's germline CDR1 is SGHNT and CDR2 YYREEE (reference sequence). The length of the CDR3 is 14 residues. Deletions cut 0 bases from V and 2 bases from J, with 7 bases between. The CDR3 bases are TGTGCCAGCAGCTTGGACAGGGCCACAGATACGCAGTATTTT. This encodes CASSLDRATDTQYF.

The V and J genes are TRBV6-5 and TRBJ1-1, with TRBD1 as a possible D gene (6 bases). CDR1 and CDR2 from the germline V gene are MNHEY and SVGAGI. The CDR3 sequence is 16 residues long. V lost 4 bases, J lost 1 base, and 16 bases lay in between. CDR3 amino acids: CASSSSKQGWNTEAFF. CDR3 DNA: TGTGCCAGCAGTTCCTCAAAACAGGGATGGAACACTGAAGCTTTCTTT.

The rearrangement links TRBV28 to TRBJ2-2, with 7 positions matching TRBD2. After removal of 7 bases from V and 2 bases from J, the junction contained 10 bases not matched to a gene. Germline V gene lookup returns CDR1 MDHEN and CDR2 SYDVKM. This CDR3 spans 16 amino acids. CDR3 protein: CASTLGGLPNTGELFF. The CDR3, as DNA: TGTGCCAGCACCTTGGGGGGACTACCCAACACCGGGGAGCTGTTTTTT.

This rearrangement joins TRBV19 to TRBJ2-1; D tentatively fits TRBD1 or TRBD2 (5 bases each). The CDR3 extends over 15 amino acids. The V and J ends lost 7 bases and 6 bases respectively, with 19 bases between them. Germline V CDR1 and CDR2: LNHDA, SQIVND (reference sequence). CDR3 in DNA: TGTGCCAGTACTAAAACTGGGACGATTAGCAATGAGCAGTTCTTC. Its translation: CASTKTGTISNEQFF.

This chain joins TRBV2 and TRBJ1-4; TRBD1 might be the D (6 bases). Germline assignment: CDR1 SNHLY and CDR2 FYNNEI. This CDR3 contains 14 residues. V lost 2 bases to trimming and J lost 7 bases, with 11 bases between them. The CDR3, as DNA: TGTGCCAGCAGTGAATCGGGGGGCAGTGAAAAACTGTTTTTT. Translating gives CASSESGGSEKLFF. Together with reference TRBV2 and TRBJ1-4, the CDR3 gives the full variable domain: EPEVTQTPSHQVTQMGQEVILRCVPISNHLYFYWYRQILGQKVEFLVSFYNNEISEKSEIFDDQFSVERPDGSNFTLKIRSTKLEDSAMYFCASSESGGSEKLFFGSGTQLSVL.

This chain joins TRBV5-1 and TRBJ2-7, with 8 bases matching TRBD2. This CDR3 spans 17 amino acids. Germline V gene data show CDR1 as SGHRS and CDR2 as YFSETQ. Losses at the gene ends were 4 bases for V and 9 bases for J; bases not matched to a gene: 21. The CDR3 sequence is CASSPVELAALPGGQYF. The DNA for the CDR3 is TGCGCCAGCAGCCCGGTTGAACTAGCGGCCCTACCAGGCGGGCAGTACTTC.

The rearrangement joins TRBV28 to TRBJ1-5; D call uncertain. The CDR3 is 15 residues long. V was pared by 6 bases and J by 7 bases, with 19 bases between. Germline loops: CDR1 MDHEN, CDR2 SYDVKM. The CDR3 region has the DNA TGTGCCAGCAGGAGACAAGCTGTACAGAGCCAGCCCCAGCATTTT. The encoded protein is CASRRQAVQSQPQHF.

The V gene is TRBV28, the J gene TRBJ2-5; D is ambiguous. The DNA matches TRBJ2-7 better at its end, which makes the J call doubtful. Germline-derived CDR1 and CDR2 are MDHEN and SYDVKM. This CDR3 has 15 amino acids. CDR3 sequence reads: CASSFSRTSPYEQYF. The CDR3 DNA sequence: TGTGCCAGCAGTTTTTCGCGGACCAGTCCCTACGAGCAGTACTTC.

The V call is TRBV25-1, the J call TRBJ1-1, with no clear D. The CDR3 contains 14 residues. The V gene lost 6 bases and the J gene lost 1 base, with 12 bases spanning the gap. CDR1 is MGHDK and CDR2 is SYGVNS in the germline V gene. The DNA of the CDR3 is TGTGCCAGCAGGACGTTGGGCGGGAACACTGAAGCTTTCTTT. This encodes CASRTLGGNTEAFF.

V usage is TRBV12-5 and J usage is TRBJ1-1; the match to TRBD1 covers 7 bases. Trimming removed 7 bases from V and 7 bases from J; junction bases left unmatched: 9. The CDR3 is 13 residues long. Germline lookup yields CDR1 LGHNT and CDR2 FRNRAP. CDR3 coding DNA: TGTGCTAGTGCCCTCAGGGGGACGGATGAAGCTTTCTTT. Translating it yields CASALRGTDEAFF.

This clone is a singleton in its sample. The rearrangement links TRBV6-5 to TRBJ1-2, with D perhaps matching TRBD1 (6 bases). V was pared by 6 bases and J by 4 bases, with 15 bases between. There are 14 residues in the CDR3. The germline V gene has CDR1 MNHEY and CDR2 SVGAGI. This CDR3 reads CASRVDRGGYGYTF. The CDR3 coding sequence is TGTGCCAGCAGGGTGGACAGAGGAGGCTATGGCTACACCTTC.